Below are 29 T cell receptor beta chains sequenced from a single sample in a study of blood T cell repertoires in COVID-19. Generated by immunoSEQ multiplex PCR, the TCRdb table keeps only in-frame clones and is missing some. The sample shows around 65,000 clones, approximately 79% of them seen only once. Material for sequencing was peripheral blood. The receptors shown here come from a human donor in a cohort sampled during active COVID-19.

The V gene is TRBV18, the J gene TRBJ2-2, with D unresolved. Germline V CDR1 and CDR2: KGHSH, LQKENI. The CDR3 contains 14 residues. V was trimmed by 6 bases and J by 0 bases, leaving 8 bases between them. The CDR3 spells CASSPDTNTGELFF. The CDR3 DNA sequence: TGTGCCAGCTCTCCAGACACGAACACCGGGGAGCTGTTTTTT. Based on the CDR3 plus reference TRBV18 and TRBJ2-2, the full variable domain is NAGVMQNPRHLVRRRGQEARLRCSPMKGHSHVYWYRQLPEEGLKFMVYLQKENIIDESGMPKERFSAEFPKEGPSILRIQQVVRGDSAAYFCASSPDTNTGELFFGEGSRLTVL.

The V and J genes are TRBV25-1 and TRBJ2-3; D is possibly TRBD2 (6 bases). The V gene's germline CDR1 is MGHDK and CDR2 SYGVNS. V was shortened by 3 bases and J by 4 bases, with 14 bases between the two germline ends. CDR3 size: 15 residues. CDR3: CASSDFRGVADTQYF. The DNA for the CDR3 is TGTGCCAGCAGTGATTTCCGCGGGGTAGCAGATACGCAGTATTTT. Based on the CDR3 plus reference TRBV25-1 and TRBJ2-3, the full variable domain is EADIYQTPRYLVIGTGKKITLECSQTMGHDKMYWYQQDPGMELHLIHYSYGVNSTEKGDLSSESTVSRIRTEHFPLTLESARPSHTSQYLCASSDFRGVADTQYFGPGTRLTVL.

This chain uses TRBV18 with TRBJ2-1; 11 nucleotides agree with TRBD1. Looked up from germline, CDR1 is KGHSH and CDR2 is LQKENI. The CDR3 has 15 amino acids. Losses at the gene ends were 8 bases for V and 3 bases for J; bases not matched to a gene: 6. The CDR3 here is CASETDRGLYNEQFF. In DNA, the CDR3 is TGTGCCAGCGAGACGGACAGGGGGCTCTACAATGAGCAGTTCTTC. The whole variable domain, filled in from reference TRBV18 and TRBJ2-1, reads NAGVMQNPRHLVRRRGQEARLRCSPMKGHSHVYWYRQLPEEGLKFMVYLQKENIIDESGMPKERFSAEFPKEGPSILRIQQVVRGDSAAYFCASETDRGLYNEQFFGPGTRLTVL.

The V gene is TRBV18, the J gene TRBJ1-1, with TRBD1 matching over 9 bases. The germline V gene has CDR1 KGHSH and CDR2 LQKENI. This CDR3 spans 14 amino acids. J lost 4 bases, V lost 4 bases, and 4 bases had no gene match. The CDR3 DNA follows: TGTGCCAGCTCACTACAGGGGGCGATCACTGAAGCTTTCTTT. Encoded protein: CASSLQGAITEAFF.

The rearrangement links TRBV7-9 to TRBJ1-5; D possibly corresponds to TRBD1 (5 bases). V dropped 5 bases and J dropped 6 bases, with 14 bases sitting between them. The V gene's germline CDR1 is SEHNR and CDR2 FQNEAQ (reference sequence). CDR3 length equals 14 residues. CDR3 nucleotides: TGTGCCAGCAGCGGGTGGGGGGAAGCTCAGCCCCAGCATTTT. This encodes CASSGWGEAQPQHF.

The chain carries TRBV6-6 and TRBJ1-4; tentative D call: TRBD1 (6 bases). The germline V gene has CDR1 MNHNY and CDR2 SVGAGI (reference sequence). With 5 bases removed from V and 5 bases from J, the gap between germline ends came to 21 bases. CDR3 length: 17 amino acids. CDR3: CASSPASGATPNEKLFF. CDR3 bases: TGTGCCAGCAGTCCAGCCTCAGGGGCGACCCCAAATGAAAAACTGTTTTTT.

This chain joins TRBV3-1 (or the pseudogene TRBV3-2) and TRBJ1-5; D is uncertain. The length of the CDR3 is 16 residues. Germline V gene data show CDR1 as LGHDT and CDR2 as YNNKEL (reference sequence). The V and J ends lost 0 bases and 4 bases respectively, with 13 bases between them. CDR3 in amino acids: CASSQDNTGGNQPQHF. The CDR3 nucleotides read TGTGCCAGCAGCCAAGATAATACGGGAGGAAATCAGCCCCAGCATTTT.

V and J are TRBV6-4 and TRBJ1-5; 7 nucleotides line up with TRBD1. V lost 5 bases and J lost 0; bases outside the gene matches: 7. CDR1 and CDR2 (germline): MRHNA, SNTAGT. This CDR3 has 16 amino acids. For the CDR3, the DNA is TGTGCCAGCAGTCCGTCGGGACAGACTAGCAATCAGCCCCAGCATTTT. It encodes CASSPSGQTSNQPQHF.

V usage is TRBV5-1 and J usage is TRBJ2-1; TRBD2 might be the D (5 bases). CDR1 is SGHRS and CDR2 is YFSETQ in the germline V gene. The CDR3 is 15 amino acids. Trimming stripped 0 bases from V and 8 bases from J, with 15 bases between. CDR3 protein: CASSLELATLDEQFF. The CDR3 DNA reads TGCGCCAGCAGCTTGGAATTAGCGACTTTGGATGAGCAGTTCTTC.

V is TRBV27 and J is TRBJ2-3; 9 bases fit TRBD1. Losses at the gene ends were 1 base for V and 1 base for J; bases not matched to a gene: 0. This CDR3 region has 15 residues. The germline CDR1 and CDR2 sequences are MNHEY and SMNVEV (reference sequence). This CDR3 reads CASSLWTGGTDTQYF. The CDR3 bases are TGTGCCAGCAGTTTATGGACAGGGGGCACAGATACGCAGTATTTT.

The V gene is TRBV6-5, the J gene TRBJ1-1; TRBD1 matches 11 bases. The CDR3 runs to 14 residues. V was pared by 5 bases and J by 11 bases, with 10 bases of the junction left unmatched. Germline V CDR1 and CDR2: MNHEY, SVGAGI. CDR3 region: CASSTSWTGGRAFF. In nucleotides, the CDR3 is TGTGCCAGCAGTACCTCATGGACAGGGGGCCGGGCTTTCTTT.

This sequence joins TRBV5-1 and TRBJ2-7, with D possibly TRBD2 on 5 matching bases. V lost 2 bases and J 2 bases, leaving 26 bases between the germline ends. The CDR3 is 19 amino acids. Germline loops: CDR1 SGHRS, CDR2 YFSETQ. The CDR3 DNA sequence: TGCGCCAGCAGCTTTGGGAGCGCGATAAGGACCCAGAGGACCTACGAGCAGTACTTC. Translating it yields CASSFGSAIRTQRTYEQYF. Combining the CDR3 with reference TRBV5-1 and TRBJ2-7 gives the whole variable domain KAGVTQTPRYLIKTRGQQVTLSCSPISGHRSVSWYQQTPGQGLQFLFEYFSETQRNKGNFPGRFSGRQFSNSRSEMNVSTLELGDSALYLCASSFGSAIRTQRTYEQYFGPGTRLTVT.

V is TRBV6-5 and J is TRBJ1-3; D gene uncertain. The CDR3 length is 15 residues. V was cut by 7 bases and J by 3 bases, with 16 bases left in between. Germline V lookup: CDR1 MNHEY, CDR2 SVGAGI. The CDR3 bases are TGTGCCAGCACCAAGCGGGGAATACGTGGAAACACCATATATTTT. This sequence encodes CASTKRGIRGNTIYF.

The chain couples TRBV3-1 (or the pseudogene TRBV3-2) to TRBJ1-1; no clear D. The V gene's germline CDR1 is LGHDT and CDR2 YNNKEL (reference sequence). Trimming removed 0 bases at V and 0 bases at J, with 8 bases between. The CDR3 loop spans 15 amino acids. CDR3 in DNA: TGTGCCAGCAGCCAAGAGCCTAGGTTGAACACTGAAGCTTTCTTT. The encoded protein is CASSQEPRLNTEAFF.

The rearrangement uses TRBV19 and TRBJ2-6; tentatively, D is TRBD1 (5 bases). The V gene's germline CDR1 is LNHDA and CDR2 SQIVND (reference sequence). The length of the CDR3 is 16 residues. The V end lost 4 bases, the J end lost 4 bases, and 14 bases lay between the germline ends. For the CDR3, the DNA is TGTGCCAGTAGTACCCAGGGTCTGGACGGGGCCAACGTCCTGACTTTC. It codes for CASSTQGLDGANVLTF.

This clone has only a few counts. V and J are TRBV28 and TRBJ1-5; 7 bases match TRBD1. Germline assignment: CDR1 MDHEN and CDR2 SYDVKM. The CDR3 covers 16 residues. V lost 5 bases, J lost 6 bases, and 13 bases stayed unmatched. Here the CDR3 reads CASSTRGAGGGQPQHF. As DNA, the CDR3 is TGTGCCAGCAGTACTAGGGGGGCAGGGGGAGGTCAGCCCCAGCATTTT.

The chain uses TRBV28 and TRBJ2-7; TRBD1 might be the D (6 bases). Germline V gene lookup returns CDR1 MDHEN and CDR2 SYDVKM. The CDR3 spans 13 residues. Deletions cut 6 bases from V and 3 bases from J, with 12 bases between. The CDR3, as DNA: TGTGCCAGCAGCATCGACAGGTTCTACGAGCAGTACTTC. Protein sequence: CASSIDRFYEQYF.

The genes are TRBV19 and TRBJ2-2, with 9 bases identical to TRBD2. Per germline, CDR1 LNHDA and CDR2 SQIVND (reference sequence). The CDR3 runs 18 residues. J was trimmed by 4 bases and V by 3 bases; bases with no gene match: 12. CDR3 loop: CASSIGVDSGSITGELFF. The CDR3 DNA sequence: TGTGCCAGTAGTATTGGGGTAGATAGCGGGAGTATCACCGGGGAGCTGTTTTTT.

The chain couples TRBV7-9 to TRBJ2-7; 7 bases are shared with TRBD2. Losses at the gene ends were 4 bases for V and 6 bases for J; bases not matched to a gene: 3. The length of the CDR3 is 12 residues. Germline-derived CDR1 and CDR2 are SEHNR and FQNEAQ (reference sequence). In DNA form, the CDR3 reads TGTGCCAGCAGCTCTGGGAGGGCCGAGCAGTACTTC. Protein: CASSSGRAEQYF.

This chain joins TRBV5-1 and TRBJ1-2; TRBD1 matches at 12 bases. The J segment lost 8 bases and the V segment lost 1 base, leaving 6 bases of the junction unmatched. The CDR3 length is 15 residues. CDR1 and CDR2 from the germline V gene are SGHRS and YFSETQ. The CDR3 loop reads CASSLLLGTGGGYTF. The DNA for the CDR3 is TGCGCCAGCAGCTTGCTGTTGGGGACAGGGGGCGGCTACACCTTC. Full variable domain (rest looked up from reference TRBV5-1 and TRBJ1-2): KAGVTQTPRYLIKTRGQQVTLSCSPISGHRSVSWYQQTPGQGLQFLFEYFSETQRNKGNFPGRFSGRQFSNSRSEMNVSTLELGDSALYLCASSLLLGTGGGYTFGSGTRLTVV.

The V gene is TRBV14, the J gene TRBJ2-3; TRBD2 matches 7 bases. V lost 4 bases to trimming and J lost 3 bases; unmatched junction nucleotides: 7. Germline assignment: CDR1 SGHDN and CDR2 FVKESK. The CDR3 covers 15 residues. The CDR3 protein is CASSRDWRGTDTQYF. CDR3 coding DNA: TGTGCCAGCAGCCGGGACTGGCGGGGGACAGATACGCAGTATTTT.

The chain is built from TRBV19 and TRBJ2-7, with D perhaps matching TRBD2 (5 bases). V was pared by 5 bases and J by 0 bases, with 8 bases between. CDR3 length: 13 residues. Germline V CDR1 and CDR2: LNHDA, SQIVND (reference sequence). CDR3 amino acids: CASSDGNSYEQYF. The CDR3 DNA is TGTGCCAGTAGTGACGGGAACTCCTACGAGCAGTACTTC.

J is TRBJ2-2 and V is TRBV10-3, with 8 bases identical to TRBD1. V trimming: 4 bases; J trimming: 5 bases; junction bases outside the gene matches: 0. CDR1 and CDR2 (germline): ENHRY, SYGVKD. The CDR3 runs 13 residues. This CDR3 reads CAISGTGTGELFF. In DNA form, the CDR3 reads TGTGCCATCAGTGGGACAGGGACCGGGGAGCTGTTTTTT.

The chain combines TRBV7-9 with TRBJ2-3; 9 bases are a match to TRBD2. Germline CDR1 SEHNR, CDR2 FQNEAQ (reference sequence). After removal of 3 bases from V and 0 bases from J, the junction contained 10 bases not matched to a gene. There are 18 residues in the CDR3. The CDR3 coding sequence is TGTGCCAGCAGCTTCTCAGCGGGGGGCCGAATTAGCACAGATACGCAGTATTTT. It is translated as CASSFSAGGRISTDTQYF.

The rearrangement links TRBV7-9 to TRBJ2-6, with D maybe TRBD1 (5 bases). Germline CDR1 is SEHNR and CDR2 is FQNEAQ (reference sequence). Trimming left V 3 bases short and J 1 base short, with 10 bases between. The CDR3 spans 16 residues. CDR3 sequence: CASSLGQGSGANVLTF. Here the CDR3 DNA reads TGTGCCAGCAGCTTGGGTCAGGGATCTGGGGCCAACGTCCTGACTTTC.

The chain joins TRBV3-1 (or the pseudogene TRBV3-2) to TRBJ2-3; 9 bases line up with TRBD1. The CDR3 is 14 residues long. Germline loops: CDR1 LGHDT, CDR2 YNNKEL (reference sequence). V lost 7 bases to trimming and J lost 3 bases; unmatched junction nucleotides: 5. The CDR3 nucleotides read TGTGCCAGCAACACAGGGGGCTGGACAGATACGCAGTATTTT. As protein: CASNTGGWTDTQYF.

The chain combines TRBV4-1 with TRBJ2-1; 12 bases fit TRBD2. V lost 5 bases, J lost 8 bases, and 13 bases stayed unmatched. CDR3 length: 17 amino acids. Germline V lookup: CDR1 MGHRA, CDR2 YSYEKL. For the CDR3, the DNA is TGCGCCAGCAGCTCCATATCTAGCGGGAGGGCCAGGGATGAGCAGTTCTTC. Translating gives CASSSISSGRARDEQFF.

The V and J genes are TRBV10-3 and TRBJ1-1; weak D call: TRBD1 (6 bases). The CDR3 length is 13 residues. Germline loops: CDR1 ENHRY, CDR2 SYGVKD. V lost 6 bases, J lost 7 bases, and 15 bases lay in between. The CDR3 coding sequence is TGTGCCATCAGGACGACAGGAGGCCTTGAAGCTTTCTTT. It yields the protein CAIRTTGGLEAFF.

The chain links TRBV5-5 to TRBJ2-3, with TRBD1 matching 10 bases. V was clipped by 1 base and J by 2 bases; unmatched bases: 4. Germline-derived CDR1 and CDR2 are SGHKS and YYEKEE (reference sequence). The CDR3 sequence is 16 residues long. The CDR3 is CASSLMDRGYTDTQYF. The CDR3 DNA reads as TGTGCCAGCAGCTTGATGGACAGGGGGTACACAGATACGCAGTATTTT.